The T cell receptor beta chain under discussion was sequenced for a study of T cell responses to AZD1222 COVID-19 vaccine. Germline-derived CDR1 and CDR2 are SEHNR and FQNEAQ (reference sequence). This CDR3 is 13 amino acids long. V was shortened by 3 bases and J by 5 bases, with 11 bases between the two germline ends. Study-level results: An increase in Spike-specific TCR breadth and depth was observed after two AZD1222 doses. Reports say nearly half of spike-specific TCRs go after unmutated variant regions. Baseline antibody screening turned up just a handful of seropositive AZD1222 recipients. Distributed over spike, vaccine-associated CD4 TCRs predominated at 160-218 and 743-854.

Sequencing used immunoSEQ multiplex PCR; TCRdb keeps in-frame clones, though not all of them. There are 130,000 to 150,000 clones in the sample; around nine tenths occur only once, and over 1.1% lies in the top ten. A word on this clone: The antigen is undetermined.

The sequence derives from an adult in good health. The chain combines TRBV7-9 with TRBJ2-7, with D possibly matching TRBD1 (6 bases). This specimen was peripheral blood, taken on day 0 of AZD1222 vaccination. Here the CDR3 reads CASSFGTMNEQYF. The CDR3 DNA is TGTGCCAGCAGCTTCGGGACAATGAACGAGCAGTACTTC. The full variable domain, completed using reference TRBV7-9 and TRBJ2-7, is DTGVSQNPRHKITKRGQNVTFRCDPISEHNRLYWYRQTLGQGPEFLTYFQNEAQLEKSRLLSDRFSAERPKGSFSTLEIQRTEQGDSAMYLCASSFGTMNEQYFGPGTRLTVT.